This T cell receptor (beta chain) was sequenced during a study of OX40 agonist ivuxolimab in advanced cancers. In the study overall: Six ivuxolimab dose levels, 0.01 to 10 mg/kg, were given intravenously every 2 weeks. Study outcomes and limitations: The average count of expanded clones was higher among CD8+ T cells than among CD4+. The study observed clonal expansion of CD4+ and CD8+ blood T cells by week 6 at 0.1 to 3.0 mg/kg.

As regards this clone: Antigen specificity is unknown.

Sequencing used immunoSEQ multiplex PCR; TCRdb keeps in-frame clones, though not all of them. The data contain tens of thousands of clones, 70% to 90% of them singletons. At baseline, cycle 4 day 1, and cycle 7 day 1, blood was sampled. Trimming at V came to 2 bases and at J to 2 bases, leaving 3 bases not matched to a gene. This CDR3 region has 14 residues. Germline V gives CDR1 KGHSH, CDR2 LQKENI. The chain couples TRBV18 to TRBJ2-7, with TRBD1 identical over 7 bases. Source: CD4+ or CD8+ T cells sorted from blood, taken in a trial of the OX40 agonist ivuxolimab. The clonotype comes from an adult with an advanced solid tumor such as melanoma, head and neck, liver or kidney cancer. As DNA, the CDR3 is TGTGCCAGCTCACCAGAGACAGGGACCTACGAGCAGTACTTC. Encoded protein: CASSPETGTYEQYF.